Listed below are T cell receptor beta chains from one sample, sequenced in a study of CD4 T cells in relation to SARS-CoV-2 and coronaviruses. Method: immunoSEQ multiplex PCR; TCRdb's copy keeps in-frame clones and lacks some. The table has about 37,000 clones, 70% to 90% seen once. The sequencing input was memory CD4+ T cells from PBMCs. Receptor source: an adult with COVID-19. Both conserved end residues are part of each CDR3. D genes are given only for firm matches. A row's size may be missing; if present it is once, few, many or a size class.

-	TRBJ2-3	TRBV6-5	-	CASSSPQTQGTQYF	TGTGCCAGCAGTAGCCCCCAGACGCAGGGTACGCAGTATTTT
-	TRBJ2-1	TRBV9	-	CASSANPTGLEQFF	TGTGCCAGCAGCGCCAACCCAACAGGGCTTGAGCAGTTCTTC
-	TRBJ1-4	TRBV2	-	CASILVRTENEKLFF	TGTGCCAGCATCTTGGTCCGGACAGAAAATGAAAAACTGTTTTTT
-	TRBJ1-3	TRBV4-1	-	CASSQVGGPSSGNTIYF	TGCGCCAGCAGCCAAGTGGGGGGCCCCAGCTCTGGAAACACCATATATTTT
-	TRBJ2-5	TRBV30	TRBD2	CAWTLGRGAETQYF	TGTGCCTGGACCCTCGGGAGGGGCGCAGAGACCCAGTACTTC
once	TRBJ2-3	TRBV6-5	-	CASSWGADTQYF	TGTGCCAGCAGCTGGGGGGCAGATACGCAGTATTTT
-	TRBJ2-2	TRBV6-5	-	CASGALREVGELFF	TGTGCCAGCGGGGCTTTGCGGGAAGTCGGGGAGCTGTTTTTT
-	TRBJ2-1	TRBV28	TRBD2	CASSSVSGGYNEQFF	TGTGCCAGCAGTTCCGTTAGCGGGGGGTACAATGAGCAGTTCTTC
once	TRBJ2-3	TRBV3-1/TRBV3-2	TRBD2	CASSQTSGSTDTQYF	TGTGCCAGCAGCCAAACTAGCGGGAGTACAGATACGCAGTATTTT
-	TRBJ2-7	TRBV7-2	-	CASSLGGHSSYEQYF	TGTGCCAGCAGCTTAGGCGGGCATAGCTCCTACGAGCAGTACTTC
-	TRBJ2-1	TRBV6-1	-	CASSEAWVNEQFF	TGTGCCAGCAGTGAAGCTTGGGTTAATGAGCAGTTCTTC
-	TRBJ2-3	TRBV28	TRBD1	CASTTGADTQYF	TGTGCCAGCACCACAGGGGCAGATACGCAGTATTTT
few	TRBJ1-1	TRBV18	-	CASSLGGLGTEAFF	TGTGCCAGCTCTCTCGGAGGTTTGGGCACTGAAGCTTTCTTT